These 7 T cell receptor beta chains were sequenced from one sample in a study of shared clonotypes between healthy human individuals. Some clones are missing from TCRdb's copy, which holds only in-frame ones; the method was immunoSEQ multiplex PCR. The sample has around 2.1 million clones; about 92% are singletons. Naive-designated CD8 cells lacked CD45RO, were positively enriched for CCR7, and omitted terminally differentiated effector memory CD45RA+ cells. Sequencing was done on a sample of naive CD8+ T cells from PBMCs. These receptors were collected from a man younger than 30 in good health. Some clones in this sample may be carry-over from other donors' samples.

Concerning this clone: Other DNA sequences from this sample encode an identical CDR3 as well. The chain has TRBV5-1 and TRBJ2-1; no clear D gene. V was pared by 0 bases and J by 4 bases, with 5 bases between. Germline-derived CDR1 and CDR2 are SGHRS and YFSETQ. There are 13 residues in the CDR3. CDR3 sequence: CASSLALYNEQFF. The CDR3 DNA follows: TGCGCCAGCAGCTTGGCTTTATACAATGAGCAGTTCTTC.

This rearrangement joins TRBV11-2 to TRBJ2-3, with D perhaps TRBD2 (7 bases). Germline V lookup: CDR1 SGHAT, CDR2 FQNNGV. This CDR3 is built from 19 residues. V was cut by 5 bases and J by 2 bases, with 26 bases left in between. This chain's CDR3 is CASSVIEGGESDYTDTQYF. The CDR3 DNA reads TGTGCCAGCAGCGTCATTGAAGGGGGGGAAAGCGACTACACAGATACGCAGTATTTT.

The rearrangement joins TRBV4-3 to TRBJ2-1; 7 bases align to TRBD2. After removal of 4 bases from V and 7 bases from J, the junction contained 13 bases not matched to a gene. Germline loops: CDR1 LGHNA, CDR2 YSLEER. The CDR3 is made up of 16 amino acids. The CDR3 DNA is TGCGCCAGCAGCCGGACGACTAGCCGGCTGTGGAATGAGCAGTTCTTC. Amino acids: CASSRTTSRLWNEQFF.

The CDR3 DNA reads as TGTGCCAGCAGCCGCCGGACAGGGGCAAACAATGAGCAGTTCTTC. This codes for CASSRRTGANNEQFF. This rearrangement joins TRBV7-9 to TRBJ2-1, with 9 bases identical to TRBD1. CDR1 SEHNR and CDR2 FQNEAQ come from the germline V gene (reference sequence). There are 15 residues in the CDR3. Germline trimming cut 5 bases from V and 5 bases from J; bases unmatched to any gene: 7. The full variable domain, with the rest looked up from reference TRBV7-9 and TRBJ2-1, is DTGVSQNPRHKITKRGQNVTFRCDPISEHNRLYWYRQTLGQGPEFLTYFQNEAQLEKSRLLSDRFSAERPKGSFSTLEIQRTEQGDSAMYLCASSRRTGANNEQFFGPGTRLTVL.

J is TRBJ1-1 and V is TRBV7-6; maybe TRBD1 (5 bases). From germline, CDR1 is SGHVS and CDR2 FNYEAQ. There are 15 residues in the CDR3. V lost 0 bases and J 1 base, leaving 9 bases between the germline ends. The CDR3 nucleotides are TGTGCCAGCAGCTTAGCTCTCGGACAGAACACTGAAGCTTTCTTT. Translated, it gives CASSLALGQNTEAFF. The complete variable domain, with remaining parts taken from reference TRBV7-6 and TRBJ1-1, reads GAGVSQSPRYKVTKRGQDVALRCDPISGHVSLYWYRQALGQGPEFLTYFNYEAQQDKSGLPNDRFSAERPEGSISTLTIQRTEQRDSAMYRCASSLALGQNTEAFFGQGTRLTVV.

This rearrangement joins TRBV29-1 to TRBJ2-1; tentatively, D is TRBD2 (6 bases). Germline V gives CDR1 SQVTM, CDR2 ANQGSEA. There are 14 residues in the CDR3. Trimming pared 5 bases from V and 2 bases from J, leaving 13 bases between. The CDR3 region is CSVPFGGTYNEQFF. CDR3 nucleotide sequence: TGCAGCGTTCCCTTCGGGGGAACCTACAATGAGCAGTTCTTC.

The V gene is TRBV29-1, the J gene TRBJ2-7; 7 bases are a match to TRBD1. The trim removed 7 bases at V and 4 bases at J, leaving 7 bases unmatched. Per the germline V gene, CDR1 is SQVTM and CDR2 is ANQGSEA. The CDR3 runs 12 residues. This CDR3 reads CSATGALYEQYF. The CDR3 bases are TGCAGCGCCACAGGGGCTTTGTACGAGCAGTACTTC.